This note documents a single T cell receptor beta chain sequence. Germline CDR1 and CDR2: KGHSH and LQKENI. The CDR3 is 13 amino acids. V lost 4 bases and J lost 0, with 5 bases in between. The data are from a study of blood T cell repertoires in COVID-19. Method: immunoSEQ multiplex PCR; TCRdb's copy keeps in-frame clones and lacks some. The top ten hold approximately 2.5% of the sample, which has around 400,000 clones, over 75% seen once. The specimen was peripheral blood. The sequence came from a woman in her sixties or seventies with COVID-19, enrolled during active disease. The chain links TRBV18 to TRBJ2-3, with D unresolved. The CDR3 is CASSLTSTDTQYF. The CDR3 DNA is TGTGCCAGCTCACTAACTAGCACAGATACGCAGTATTTT.